This T cell receptor beta chain stems from a study of blood T cell repertoires in COVID-19. Study in general: PBMCs, B-cell-depleted T cells, or T cells were the source of the cDNA or gDNA that made up the material.

Participant reports of clinical history set cohort assignment. This table comes from immunoSEQ multiplex PCR, and its TCRdb copy is limited to in-frame clones, with some not included. The table shows 200,000 or so clones, with around 90% occurring only once. With 0 bases removed from V and 11 bases from J, the gap between germline ends came to 22 bases. There are 17 residues in the CDR3. Germline V gene lookup returns CDR1 SGHDN and CDR2 FVKESK. Sequencing was performed on PBMCs or T cells enriched from blood (not recorded which). This receptor was identified in a man aged 30 to 45 who had recovered from COVID-19. J is TRBJ1-4 and V is TRBV14; possible D gene TRBD1, 6 bases. The CDR3 here is CASSQEGYTGARGKLFF. As DNA, the CDR3 is TGTGCCAGCAGCCAAGAAGGGTATACCGGGGCGAGGGGGAAACTGTTTTTT.